This T cell receptor beta chain appears in the sequencing data of a study of early T cells in non-severe SARS-CoV-2 infection. Germline lookup yields CDR1 LNHDA and CDR2 SQIVND (reference sequence). This CDR3 region has 14 residues. V dropped 5 bases and J dropped 10 bases, with 18 bases sitting between them. This clonotype has a handful of counts. The TCR library protocol attached unique molecular identifiers to the individual cDNA molecules. TCRdb passed the 5' RACE reads through MiXCR, listing each CDR3 protein once. The sample holds about 130,000 distinct CDR3 sequences, around 14% seen once. Sequencing used whole blood. The chain couples TRBV19 to TRBJ2-4; weak D call: TRBD1 (5 bases). This receptor was obtained from an adult who was a healthcare worker with PCR-confirmed SARS-CoV-2 infection or an uninfected control (not recorded which). The CDR3 spells CASSLGRSSGIQYF. The CDR3 DNA follows: TGTGCCAGTAGTTTGGGGCGGTCCAGTGGAATTCAGTACTTC.